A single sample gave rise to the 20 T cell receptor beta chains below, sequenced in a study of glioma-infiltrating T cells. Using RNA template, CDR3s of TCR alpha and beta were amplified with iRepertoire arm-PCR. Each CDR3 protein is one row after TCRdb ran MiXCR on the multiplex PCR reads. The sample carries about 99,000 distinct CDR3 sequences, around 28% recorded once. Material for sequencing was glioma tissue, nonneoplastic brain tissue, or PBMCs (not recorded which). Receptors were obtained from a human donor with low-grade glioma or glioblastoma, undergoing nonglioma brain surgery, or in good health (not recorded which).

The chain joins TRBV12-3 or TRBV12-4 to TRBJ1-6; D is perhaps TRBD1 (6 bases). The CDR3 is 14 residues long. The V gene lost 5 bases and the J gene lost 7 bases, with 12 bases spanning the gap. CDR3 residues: CASSLGARNSPLHF. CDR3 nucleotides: TGTGCCAGCAGTCTGGGGGCCCGAAATTCACCCCTCCACTTT.

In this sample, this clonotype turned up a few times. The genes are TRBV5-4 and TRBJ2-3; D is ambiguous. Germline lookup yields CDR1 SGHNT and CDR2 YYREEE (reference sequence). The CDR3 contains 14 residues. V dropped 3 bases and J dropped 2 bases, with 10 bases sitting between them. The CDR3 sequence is CASSYRVFTDTQYF. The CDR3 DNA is TGTGCCAGCAGCTATAGGGTTTTCACAGATACGCAGTATTTT.

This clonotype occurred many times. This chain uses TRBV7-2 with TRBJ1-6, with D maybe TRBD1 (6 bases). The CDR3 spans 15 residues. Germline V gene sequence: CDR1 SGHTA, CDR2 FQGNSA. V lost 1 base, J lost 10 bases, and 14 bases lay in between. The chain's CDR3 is CASSLVTPGVSPLHF. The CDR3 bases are TGTGCCAGCAGCTTAGTTACTCCAGGGGTCTCACCCCTCCACTTT.

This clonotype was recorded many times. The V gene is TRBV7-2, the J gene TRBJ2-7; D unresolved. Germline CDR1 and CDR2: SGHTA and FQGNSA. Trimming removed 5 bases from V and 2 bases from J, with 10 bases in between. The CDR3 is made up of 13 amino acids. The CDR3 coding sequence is TGTGCCAGCAGCCGGATGACCACCTACGAGCAGTACTTC. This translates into CASSRMTTYEQYF. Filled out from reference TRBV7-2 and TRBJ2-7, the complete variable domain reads GAGVSQSPSNKVTEKGKDVELRCDPISGHTALYWYRQSLGQGLEFLIYFQGNSAPDKSGLPSDRFSAERTGGSVSTLTIQRTQQEDSAVYLCASSRMTTYEQYFGPGTRLTVT.

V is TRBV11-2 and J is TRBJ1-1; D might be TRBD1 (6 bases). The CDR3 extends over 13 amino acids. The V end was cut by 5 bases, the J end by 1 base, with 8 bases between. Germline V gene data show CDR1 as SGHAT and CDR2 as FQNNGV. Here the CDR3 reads CASSMTGNTEAFF. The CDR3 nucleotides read TGTGCCAGCAGCATGACAGGGAACACTGAAGCTTTCTTT.

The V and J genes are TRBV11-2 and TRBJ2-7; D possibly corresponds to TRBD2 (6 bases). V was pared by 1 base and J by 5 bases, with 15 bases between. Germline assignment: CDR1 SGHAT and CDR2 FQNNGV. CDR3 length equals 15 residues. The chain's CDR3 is CASSLVRGQVNEQYF. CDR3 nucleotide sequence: TGTGCCAGCAGCTTAGTGCGGGGCCAGGTTAACGAGCAGTACTTC.

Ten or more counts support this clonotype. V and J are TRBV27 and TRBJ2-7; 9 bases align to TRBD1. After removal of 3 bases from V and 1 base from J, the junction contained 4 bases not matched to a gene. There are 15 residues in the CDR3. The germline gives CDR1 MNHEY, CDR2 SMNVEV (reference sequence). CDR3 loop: CASSFRQGGSYEQYF. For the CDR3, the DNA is TGTGCCAGCAGTTTCCGACAGGGGGGATCCTACGAGCAGTACTTC.

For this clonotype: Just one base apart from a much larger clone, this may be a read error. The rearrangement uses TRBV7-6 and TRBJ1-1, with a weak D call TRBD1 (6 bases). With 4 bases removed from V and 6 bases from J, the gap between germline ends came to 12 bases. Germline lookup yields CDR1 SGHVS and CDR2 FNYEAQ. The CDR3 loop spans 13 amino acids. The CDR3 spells CASSSRGGAEAFF. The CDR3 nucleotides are TGTGCCAGCAGCTCTAGAGGGGGGGCTGAAGCTTTCTTT. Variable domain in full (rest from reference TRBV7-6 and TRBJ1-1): GAGVSQSPRYKVTKRGQDVALRCDPISGHVSLYWYRQALGQGPEFLTYFNYEAQQDKSGLPNDRFSAERPEGSISTLTIQRTEQRDSAMYRCASSSRGGAEAFFGQGTRLTVV.

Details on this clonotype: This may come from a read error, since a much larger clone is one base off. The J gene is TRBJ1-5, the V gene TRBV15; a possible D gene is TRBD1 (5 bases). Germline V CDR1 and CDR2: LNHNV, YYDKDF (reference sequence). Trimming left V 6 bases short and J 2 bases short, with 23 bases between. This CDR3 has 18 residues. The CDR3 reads CATRRAEFGRERNQPQHF. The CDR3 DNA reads TGTGCCACCAGAAGGGCCGAGTTCGGCAGGGAGCGCAATCAGCCCCAGCATTTT.

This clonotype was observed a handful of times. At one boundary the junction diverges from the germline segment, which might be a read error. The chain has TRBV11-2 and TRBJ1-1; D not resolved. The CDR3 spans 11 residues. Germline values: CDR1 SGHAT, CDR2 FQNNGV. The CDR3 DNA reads TGTGCCAGCAGTAGAAGGACTGAAGCTTCCTTT. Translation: CASSRRTEASF. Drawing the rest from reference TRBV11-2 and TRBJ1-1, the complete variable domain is EAGVAQSPRYKIIEKRQSVAFWCNPISGHATLYWYQQILGQGPKLLIQFQNNGVVDDSQLPKDRFSAERLKGVDSTLKIQPAKLEDSAVYLCASSRRTEASFGQGTRLTVV.

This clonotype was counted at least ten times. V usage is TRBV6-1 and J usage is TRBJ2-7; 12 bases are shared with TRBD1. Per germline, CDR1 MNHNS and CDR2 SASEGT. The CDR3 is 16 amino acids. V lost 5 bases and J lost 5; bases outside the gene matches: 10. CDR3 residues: CASSRDRGRESDEQYF. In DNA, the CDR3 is TGTGCCAGCAGTAGGGACAGGGGGCGAGAGTCGGACGAGCAGTACTTC.

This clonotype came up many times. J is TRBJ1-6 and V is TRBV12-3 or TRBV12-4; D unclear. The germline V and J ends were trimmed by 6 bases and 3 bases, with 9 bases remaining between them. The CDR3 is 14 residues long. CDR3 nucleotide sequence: TGTGCCAGCAGCCTACAGCGCTATAATTCACCCCTCCACTTT. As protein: CASSLQRYNSPLHF.

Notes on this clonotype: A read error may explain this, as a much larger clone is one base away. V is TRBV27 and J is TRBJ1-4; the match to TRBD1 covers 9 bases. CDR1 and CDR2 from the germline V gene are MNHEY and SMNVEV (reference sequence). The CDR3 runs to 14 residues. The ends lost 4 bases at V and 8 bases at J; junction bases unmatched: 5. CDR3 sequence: CASSYGTGPEKLFF. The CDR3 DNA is TGTGCCAGCAGTTACGGGACAGGGCCCGAAAAACTGTTTTTT.

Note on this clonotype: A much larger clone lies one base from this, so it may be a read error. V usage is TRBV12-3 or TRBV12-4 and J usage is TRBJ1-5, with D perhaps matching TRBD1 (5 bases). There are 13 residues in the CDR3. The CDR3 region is CASSEQENHPQHF. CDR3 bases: TGTGCCAGCAGCGAACAGGAGAATCACCCCCAGCATTTT.

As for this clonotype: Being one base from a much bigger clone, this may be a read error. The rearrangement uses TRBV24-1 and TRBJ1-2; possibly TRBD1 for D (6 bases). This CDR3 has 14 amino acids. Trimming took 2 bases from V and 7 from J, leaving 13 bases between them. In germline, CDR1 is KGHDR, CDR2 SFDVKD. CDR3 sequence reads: CATSDSTGSSGYTF. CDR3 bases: TGTGCCACCAGTGATTCAACAGGGTCAAGTGGCTACACCTTC.

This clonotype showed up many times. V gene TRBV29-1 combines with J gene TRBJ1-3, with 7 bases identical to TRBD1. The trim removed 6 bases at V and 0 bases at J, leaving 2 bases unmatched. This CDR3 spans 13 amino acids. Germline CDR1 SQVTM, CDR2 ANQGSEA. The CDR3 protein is CSVGQSSGNTIYF. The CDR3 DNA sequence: TGCAGCGTGGGACAGTCCTCTGGAAACACCATATATTTT. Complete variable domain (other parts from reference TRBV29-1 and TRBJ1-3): SAVISQKPSRDICQRGTSLTIQCQVDSQVTMMFWYRQQPGQSLTLIATANQGSEATYESGFVIDKFPISRPNLTFSTLTVSNMSPEDSSIYLCSVGQSSGNTIYFGEGSWLTVV.

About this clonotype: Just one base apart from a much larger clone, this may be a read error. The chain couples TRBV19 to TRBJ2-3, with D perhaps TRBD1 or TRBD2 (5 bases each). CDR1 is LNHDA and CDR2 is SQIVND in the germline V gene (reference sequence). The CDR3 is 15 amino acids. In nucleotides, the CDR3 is TGTGCCAGTAGTACGCCCGGGACGGTAACAGATACGCGGTATTTT. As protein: CASSTPGTVTDTRYF.

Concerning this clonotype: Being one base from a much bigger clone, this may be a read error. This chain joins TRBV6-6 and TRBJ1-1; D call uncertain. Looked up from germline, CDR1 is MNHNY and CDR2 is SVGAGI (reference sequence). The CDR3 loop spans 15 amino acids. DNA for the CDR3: TGTGCCAGCAGTAGGCAGCGACAATCTAACACTCAAGCTTTCTTT. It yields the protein CASSRQRQSNTQAFF.

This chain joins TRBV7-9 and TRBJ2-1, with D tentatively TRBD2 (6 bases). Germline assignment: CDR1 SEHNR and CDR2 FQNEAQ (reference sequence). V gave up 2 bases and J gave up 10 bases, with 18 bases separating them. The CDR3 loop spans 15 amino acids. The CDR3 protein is CASSLTGPRREEQFF. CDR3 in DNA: TGTGCCAGCAGCTTAACGGGACCACGACGGGAGGAGCAGTTCTTC. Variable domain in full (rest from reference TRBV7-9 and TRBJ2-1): DTGVSQNPRHKITKRGQNVTFRCDPISEHNRLYWYRQTLGQGPEFLTYFQNEAQLEKSRLLSDRFSAERPKGSFSTLEIQRTEQGDSAMYLCASSLTGPRREEQFFGPGTRLTVL.

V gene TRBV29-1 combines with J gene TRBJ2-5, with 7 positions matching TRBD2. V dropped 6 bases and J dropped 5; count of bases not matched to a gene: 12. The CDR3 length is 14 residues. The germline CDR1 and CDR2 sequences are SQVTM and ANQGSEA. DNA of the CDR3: TGCAGCGTCCCAAAAACGGGGGGAGAGGAGACCCAGTACTTC. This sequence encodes CSVPKTGGEETQYF.